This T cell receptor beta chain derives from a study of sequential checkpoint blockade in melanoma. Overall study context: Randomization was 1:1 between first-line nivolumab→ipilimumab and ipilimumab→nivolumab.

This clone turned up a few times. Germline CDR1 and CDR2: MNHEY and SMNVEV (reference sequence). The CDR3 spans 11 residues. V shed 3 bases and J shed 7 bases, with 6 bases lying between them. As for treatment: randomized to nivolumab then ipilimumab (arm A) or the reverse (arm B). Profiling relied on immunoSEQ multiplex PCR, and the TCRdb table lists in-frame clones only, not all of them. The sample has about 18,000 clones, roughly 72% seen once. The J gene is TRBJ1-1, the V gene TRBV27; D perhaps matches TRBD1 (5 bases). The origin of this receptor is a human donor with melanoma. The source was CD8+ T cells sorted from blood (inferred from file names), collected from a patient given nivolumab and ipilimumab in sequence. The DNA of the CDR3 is TGTGCCAGCAGTTTGGGGCGTGAAGCTTTCTTT. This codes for CASSLGREAFF.